A single sample gave rise to the 31 T cell receptor beta chains below, sequenced in a study of T cell changes during pregnancy in multiple sclerosis. TCRdb's copy holds only in-frame clones and misses some; the assay was immunoSEQ multiplex PCR. This sample has more than 55,000 clones; over 75% occur once, and the top ten carry more than 1.5%. The sequenced sample was peripheral blood, obtained after pregnancy. The receptor source for this set is a female donor with multiple sclerosis, enrolled in a pregnancy study.

The table lists this clone with a few counts. This rearrangement joins TRBV7-2 to TRBJ2-1; 10 bases match TRBD2. The germline V gene has CDR1 SGHTA and CDR2 FQGNSA. This CDR3 has 14 residues. The ends lost 5 bases at V and 8 bases at J; junction bases unmatched: 6. The DNA for the CDR3 is TGTGCCAGCAGCCGGGGACTAGCGTCGGATGAGCAGTTCTTC. Protein: CASSRGLASDEQFF.

The CDR3: CASKFGVGNTEAFF. DNA for the CDR3: TGTGCCAGCAAATTTGGAGTTGGCAACACTGAAGCTTTCTTT. This rearrangement joins TRBV6-5 to TRBJ1-1, with D unclear. The V end lost 7 bases, the J end lost 2 bases, and 14 bases lay between the germline ends. The CDR3 is 14 residues long. Germline CDR1 MNHEY, CDR2 SVGAGI.

The genes are TRBV18 and TRBJ1-5; 8 bases fit TRBD1. After removal of 3 bases from V and 0 bases from J, the junction contained 7 bases not matched to a gene. Per germline, CDR1 KGHSH and CDR2 LQKENI. The CDR3 totals 17 residues. The CDR3 spells CASSPASGGLSNQPQHF. Here the CDR3 DNA reads TGTGCCAGCTCACCTGCCTCAGGGGGCCTTAGCAATCAGCCCCAGCATTTT.

The CDR3 sequence is CASSEILGVEVATDNEQFF. In nucleotides, the CDR3 is TGTGCCAGCAGTGAAATTTTAGGGGTTGAGGTGGCTACAGACAATGAGCAGTTCTTC. The rearrangement links TRBV2 to TRBJ2-1, with D possibly matching TRBD1 (5 bases). Germline-derived CDR1 and CDR2 are SNHLY and FYNNEI. The CDR3 is 19 amino acids. V was trimmed by 2 bases and J by 5 bases, leaving 25 bases between them.

This chain connects TRBV19 to TRBJ1-4, with D tentatively TRBD1 (6 bases). The CDR3 runs to 19 residues. The germline V and J ends were trimmed by 5 bases and 1 base, with 23 bases remaining between them. Per the germline V gene, CDR1 is LNHDA and CDR2 is SQIVND (reference sequence). The CDR3 bases are TGTGCCAGTAGTCCGCGCCGCCGGACCGTCAGGGGAACTAATGAAAAACTGTTTTTT. This translates into CASSPRRRTVRGTNEKLFF. Filled out from reference TRBV19 and TRBJ1-4, the complete variable domain reads DGGITQSPKYLFRKEGQNVTLSCEQNLNHDAMYWYRQDPGQGLRLIYYSQIVNDFQKGDIAEGYSVSREKKESFPLTVTSAQKNPTAFYLCASSPRRRTVRGTNEKLFFGSGTQLSVL.

The chain joins TRBV5-6 to TRBJ1-6; no definite D call. The germline gives CDR1 SGHDT, CDR2 YYEEEE. With 1 base removed from V and 9 bases from J, the gap between germline ends came to 23 bases. CDR3 size: 18 residues. The CDR3 protein is CASSLFGTGATVGSPLHF. CDR3 bases: TGTGCCAGCAGCTTGTTCGGAACGGGAGCCACCGTGGGTTCACCCCTCCACTTT. The variable domain in full, with the rest retrieved from reference TRBV5-6 and TRBJ1-6, is DAGVTQSPTHLIKTRGQQVTLRCSPKSGHDTVSWYQQALGQGPQFIFQYYEEEERQRGNFPDRFSGHQFPNYSSELNVNALLLGDSALYLCASSLFGTGATVGSPLHFGNGTRLTVT.

CDR3: CARQTGVLGATSNYGYTF. The CDR3 bases are TGTGCCAGACAAACAGGGGTTCTAGGCGCAACATCAAACTATGGCTACACCTTC. V and J are TRBV2 and TRBJ1-2, with TRBD1 identical over 7 bases. The germline V gene encodes CDR1 SNHLY and CDR2 FYNNEI. V was pared by 9 bases and J by 2 bases, with 21 bases of the junction left unmatched. The length of the CDR3 is 18 residues.

J is TRBJ1-6 and V is TRBV10-3; a possible D gene is TRBD1 (5 bases). This CDR3 is 12 amino acids long. CDR1 is ENHRY and CDR2 is SYGVKD in the germline V gene. Trimming took off 6 bases at V and 10 bases at J, with 10 bases between the two ends. In DNA form, the CDR3 reads TGTGCCATCAGGGCGGGGGTCTCACCCCTCCACTTT. Translation: CAIRAGVSPLHF.

The CDR3 region is CASSPTGTVATEAFF. The CDR3 DNA follows: TGTGCCAGCAGCCCTACGGGGACAGTAGCTACTGAAGCTTTCTTT. The rearrangement uses TRBV7-3 and TRBJ1-1, with 7 nucleotides matching TRBD1. This CDR3 is 15 amino acids long. V was clipped by 5 bases and J by 5 bases; unmatched bases: 11. Germline assignment: CDR1 SGHTA and CDR2 FQGTGA. The complete variable domain, with remaining parts taken from reference TRBV7-3 and TRBJ1-1, reads GAGVSQTPSNKVTEKGKYVELRCDPISGHTALYWYRQSLGQGPEFLIYFQGTGAADDSGLPNDRFFAVRPEGSVSTLKIQRTERGDSAVYLCASSPTGTVATEAFFGQGTRLTVV.

V is TRBV5-5 and J is TRBJ1-1; no reliable D call. V lost 1 base and J lost 4, with 17 bases in between. Germline V gene sequence: CDR1 SGHKS, CDR2 YYEKEE (reference sequence). There are 16 residues in the CDR3. CDR3 residues: CASSLRGPDYGTEAFF. The CDR3 region has the DNA TGTGCCAGCAGCTTGCGGGGTCCCGACTATGGCACTGAAGCTTTCTTT.

This chain links TRBV7-2 with TRBJ2-3, with D perhaps matching TRBD1 (6 bases). Germline loops: CDR1 SGHTA, CDR2 FQGNSA. V lost 1 base to trimming and J lost 0 bases, with 8 bases between them. The CDR3 has 15 residues. CDR3 sequence: CASSLDRESTDTQYF. Written as DNA, the CDR3 is TGTGCCAGCAGCTTAGACAGGGAGAGCACAGATACGCAGTATTTT.

The chain couples TRBV10-2 to TRBJ1-6, with TRBD1 as a possible D gene (6 bases). The CDR3 consists of 19 residues. CDR1 is WSHSY and CDR2 is SAAADI in the germline V gene. V lost 0 bases and J lost 3, with 18 bases in between. The CDR3 reads CASSESFGEGGFYNSPLHF. In nucleotides, the CDR3 is TGCGCCAGCAGTGAGTCGTTCGGGGAAGGGGGATTCTATAATTCACCCCTCCACTTT.

The chain combines TRBV5-4 with TRBJ1-1; D is uncertain. Per germline, CDR1 SGHNT and CDR2 YYREEE (reference sequence). V was shortened by 4 bases and J by 1 base, with 5 bases between the two germline ends. This CDR3 region has 12 residues. The DNA of the CDR3 is TGTGCCAGCAGCACGCGGAACACTGAAGCTTTCTTT. Its translation is CASSTRNTEAFF.

The gene calls are TRBV19 and TRBJ1-4; TRBD1 matches 8 bases. This CDR3 has 14 residues. CDR1 LNHDA and CDR2 SQIVND come from the germline V gene (reference sequence). Germline trimming cut 5 bases from V and 7 bases from J; bases unmatched to any gene: 6. The DNA for the CDR3 is TGTGCCAGTAGTGTCCGGGACAGGCCTGAAAAACTGTTTTTT. Amino acid sequence: CASSVRDRPEKLFF. Together with reference TRBV19 and TRBJ1-4, the CDR3 gives the full variable domain: DGGITQSPKYLFRKEGQNVTLSCEQNLNHDAMYWYRQDPGQGLRLIYYSQIVNDFQKGDIAEGYSVSREKKESFPLTVTSAQKNPTAFYLCASSVRDRPEKLFFGSGTQLSVL.

The chain carries TRBV6-4 and TRBJ2-1; D is unclear. V was pared by 6 bases and J by 0 bases, with 15 bases between. Germline CDR1 is MRHNA and CDR2 is SNTAGT. This CDR3 is 16 amino acids long. The CDR3 reads CASSAMSKSSYNEQFF. Here the CDR3 DNA reads TGTGCCAGCAGCGCTATGAGCAAGAGCTCCTACAATGAGCAGTTCTTC.

This CDR3 reads CASGFNRGPSSYNSPLHF. Here the CDR3 DNA reads TGTGCCAGCGGATTTAACAGGGGGCCGAGCTCCTATAATTCACCCCTCCACTTT. This rearrangement joins TRBV6-4 to TRBJ1-6, with 9 bases that match TRBD1. The CDR3 extends over 18 amino acids. The ends lost 8 bases at V and 0 bases at J; junction bases unmatched: 11. Germline V gene data show CDR1 as MRHNA and CDR2 as SNTAGT.

The chain has TRBV7-8 and TRBJ1-1; TRBD1 matches 8 bases. The CDR3 runs to 13 residues. With 5 bases clipped from V and 11 bases from J, the junction kept 10 bases outside the gene matches. Germline loops: CDR1 SGHVS, CDR2 FQNEAQ. The CDR3 nucleotides read TGTGCCAGCAGCGCAGCCCAGGGGGCTGGGGCTTTCTTT. As protein: CASSAAQGAGAFF.

The chain has TRBV6-5 and TRBJ2-3; 7 bases map to TRBD2. The CDR3 contains 15 residues. V lost 7 bases, J lost 6 bases, and 13 bases stayed unmatched. Germline V CDR1 and CDR2: MNHEY, SVGAGI. Here the CDR3 DNA reads TGTGCCAGCACCGTTCCTTACGGGACTATGGATACGCAGTATTTT. It translates to CASTVPYGTMDTQYF.

The rearrangement links TRBV9 to TRBJ2-7; 7 bases line up with TRBD1. The germline V gene encodes CDR1 SGDLS and CDR2 YYNGEE. The CDR3 covers 13 residues. J was trimmed by 6 bases and V by 3 bases; bases with no gene match: 6. The CDR3 DNA sequence: TGTGCCAGCAGCGCAACAGGGGCGGGCGAGCAGTACTTC. This gives the protein CASSATGAGEQYF.

This chain uses TRBV7-2 with TRBJ2-3; 7 bases align to TRBD2. The CDR3 contains 15 residues. J lost 4 bases, V lost 5 bases, and 9 bases had no gene match. Per germline, CDR1 SGHTA and CDR2 FQGNSA. The CDR3 protein is CASSPGRVGADTQYF. The DNA of the CDR3 is TGTGCCAGCAGCCCTGGGAGGGTAGGGGCAGATACGCAGTATTTT.

The V gene is TRBV9, the J gene TRBJ1-4; possibly TRBD1 for D (5 bases). The V and J ends lost 2 bases and 6 bases respectively, with 8 bases between them. This CDR3 region has 13 residues. Germline CDR1 reads SGDLS; CDR2 reads YYNGEE. In DNA, the CDR3 is TGTGCCAGCAGCGTCGGGGGAGATGAAAAACTGTTTTTT. It encodes CASSVGGDEKLFF.

The chain joins TRBV7-9 to TRBJ1-1; TRBD1 agrees at 9 bases. Per the germline V gene, CDR1 is SEHNR and CDR2 is FQNEAQ (reference sequence). With V trimmed by 1 base and J by 6 bases, 3 bases remained unmatched. The CDR3 has 14 amino acids. In DNA, the CDR3 is TGTGCCAGCAGCTTAGGGACAGGGGAGGCTGAAGCTTTCTTT. Amino acid sequence: CASSLGTGEAEAFF.

This clone has only one observation. The chain's CDR3 is CASSASRQGQETQYF. As DNA, the CDR3 is TGTGCCAGCAGCGCCTCACGACAGGGACAAGAGACCCAGTACTTC. The V gene is TRBV9, the J gene TRBJ2-5; 7 bases map to TRBD1. The CDR3 extends over 15 amino acids. V shed 3 bases and J 2 bases; nucleotides not matched to a gene: 7. Germline values: CDR1 SGDLS, CDR2 YYNGEE.

This CDR3 reads CASSLAGRSNTGELFF. The CDR3 DNA is TGCGCCAGCAGCTTGGCCGGCAGGTCGAACACCGGGGAGCTGTTTTTT. The genes are TRBV5-1 and TRBJ2-2; D ambiguous. This CDR3 is 16 amino acids long. V gave up 0 bases and J gave up 0 bases, with 9 bases separating them. The V gene's germline CDR1 is SGHRS and CDR2 YFSETQ.

The V call is TRBV7-6, the J call TRBJ2-3; D might be TRBD1 (5 bases). Deletions cut 0 bases from V and 0 bases from J, with 10 bases between. Germline CDR1 and CDR2: SGHVS and FNYEAQ. CDR3 size: 16 residues. The CDR3 coding sequence is TGTGCCAGCAGCTTAGCGGGGCATACTAGCACAGATACGCAGTATTTT. This codes for CASSLAGHTSTDTQYF.

The chain uses TRBV28 and TRBJ2-7; D is uncertain. The germline CDR1 and CDR2 sequences are MDHEN and SYDVKM. Trimming took 7 bases from V and 5 from J, leaving 12 bases between them. This CDR3 has 12 residues. The CDR3 DNA follows: TGTGCCAGCACGCGCACTCTAGACGAGCAGTACTTC. Translated, it gives CASTRTLDEQYF.

The rearrangement uses TRBV5-1 and TRBJ2-7, with D perhaps TRBD1 (6 bases). Germline V lookup: CDR1 SGHRS, CDR2 YFSETQ. The CDR3 length is 12 residues. The V end was cut by 1 base, the J end by 9 bases, with 11 bases between. CDR3 nucleotide sequence: TGCGCCAGCAGCTTGATAGGGGGACCGCAGTACTTC. Translating gives CASSLIGGPQYF.

The chain combines TRBV7-2 with TRBJ2-6, with 10 nucleotides matching TRBD1. The CDR3 extends over 17 amino acids. Germline V CDR1 and CDR2: SGHTA, FQGNSA. Trimming removed 4 bases from V and 1 base from J; junction bases left unmatched: 4. CDR3 sequence: CASSSTGGKSGANVLTF. Here the CDR3 DNA reads TGTGCCAGCAGCTCGACAGGGGGCAAGTCTGGGGCCAACGTCCTGACTTTC.

The chain is built from TRBV5-5 and TRBJ1-1; tentatively, D is TRBD1 (5 bases). CDR1 is SGHKS, CDR2 YYEKEE, per germline (reference sequence). V was pared by 4 bases and J by 0 bases, with 13 bases between. CDR3 length: 15 residues. CDR3 loop: CASSPPWGVNTEAFF. In nucleotides, the CDR3 is TGTGCCAGCAGCCCCCCTTGGGGGGTGAACACTGAAGCTTTCTTT.

This chain links TRBV18 with TRBJ1-3; 8 nucleotides match TRBD1. Germline CDR1 and CDR2: KGHSH and LQKENI. V lost 6 bases, J lost 0 bases, and 4 bases stayed unmatched. This CDR3 spans 15 amino acids. CDR3: CASSPTGVSGNTIYF. CDR3 coding DNA: TGTGCCAGCTCGCCGACAGGGGTCTCTGGAAACACCATATATTTT. The full variable domain, completed using reference TRBV18 and TRBJ1-3, is NAGVMQNPRHLVRRRGQEARLRCSPMKGHSHVYWYRQLPEEGLKFMVYLQKENIIDESGMPKERFSAEFPKEGPSILRIQQVVRGDSAAYFCASSPTGVSGNTIYFGEGSWLTVV.

The chain employs TRBV7-2 and TRBJ2-7, with 8 positions matching TRBD2. The CDR3 spans 15 residues. V was pared by 1 base and J by 4 bases, with 6 bases of the junction left unmatched. Germline V gene lookup returns CDR1 SGHTA and CDR2 FQGNSA. In nucleotides, the CDR3 is TGTGCCAGCAGCTTAGGTATAGCGGGGACTTACGAGCAGTACTTC. Translating gives CASSLGIAGTYEQYF.